This T cell receptor beta chain derives from a study of molecular identifiers for immune sequencing clone quantification. Overall study findings and caveats: Clones exceeding 20 RNA copies carried over 99% of effector molecules but under 1% of naive-cell molecules.

TCRdb passed the PCR reads through MiXCR, listing each CDR3 protein once. Among a few hundred thousand distinct CDR3 sequences listed, roughly 24% were seen once. Germline values: CDR1 MNHEY, CDR2 SVGAGI. J lost 2 bases, V lost 0 bases, and 3 bases had no gene match. The CDR3 loop spans 15 amino acids. This clonotype was recorded a few times. Antigen: not known. This sequence was found in a human donor in good health. Some libraries in this study had Jurkat cell RNA spiked in. This chain connects TRBV6-5 to TRBJ2-5, with 7 positions matching TRBD2. The sample comprised naive CD8+ T cells from blood, with Jurkat cell RNA spiked in. Sample subset: FACS-sorted CD8+CD4-CCR7+CD45RA+ naive T cells. The CDR3: CASSYSLGGQETQYF. The CDR3 nucleotides read TGTGCCAGCAGTTACTCACTCGGGGGGCAAGAGACCCAGTACTTC.